This T cell receptor (beta chain) was recorded in a study of blood T cells in healthy people across ages. A remark on this clonotype: Its antigen is currently unknown.

The second PCR ran about 6 to 12 cycles with a sample-barcoded 5' primer and J-beta primers. TCRdb reanalysed the 5' RACE reads using MiXCR and keeps one entry per CDR3 protein. The sample has around 580,000 distinct CDR3 sequences, around half seen once. Findings of the study overall: Among long-lived donors, naive CD4+ cells were more numerous and diversity higher than in aged donors. PBMC samples, being unsorted, prevented any conclusive comparison of naive and antigen-experienced cells.

This sequence was found in a man older than 75 in good health. The sample taken for sequencing was blood.

The CDR3 protein is CASSSGLGVTGELFF. CDR3 sequence (DNA): TGTGCCAGCAGCTCGGGACTAGGGGTCACCGGGGAGCTGTTTTTT. The V and J genes are TRBV7-3 and TRBJ2-2; 8 positions match TRBD2. V lost 4 bases to trimming and J lost 4 bases; unmatched junction nucleotides: 5. Germline assignment: CDR1 SGHTA and CDR2 FQGTGA. This CDR3 has 15 amino acids.